Sequencing of this T cell receptor (beta chain) was carried out in a study of blood T cells in healthy people across ages. This clonotype occurred once. As yet, its antigen is unknown. A much larger clone lies a single base off, so this may be a read error. Next came a second PCR, run for roughly 6 to 11 cycles, which used a sample-barcoded 5' primer along with a J-beta primer mix. TCRdb processed the 5' RACE reads anew with MiXCR; each CDR3 protein has one entry. The top ten hold about 6.7% of the sample, which has about 1.4 million distinct CDR3 sequences, 45% to 70% seen once. Study results and caveats: There were more naive CD4+ cells and higher diversity in long-lived donors than in aged donors. What prevented conclusive comparison of naive and antigen-experienced cells was that PBMCs were unsorted.

The clonotype comes from a man aged 18 to 30 in good health. Specimen: blood.

CDR3 amino acids: CASSQDPEGQELQETQYF. In nucleotides, the CDR3 is TGCGCCAGCAGCCAAGATCCGGAAGGTCAGGAGCTACAAGAGACCCAGTACTTC. The V and J genes are TRBV4-1 and TRBJ2-5; no reliable D call. The germline V gene encodes CDR1 MGHRA and CDR2 YSYEKL. The V and J ends lost 0 bases and 2 bases respectively, with 19 bases between them. This CDR3 is 18 amino acids long.